This TCR beta chain came from a study of blood T cell repertoires in COVID-19. Across the whole study: Donors in the United States, Italy and Spain gave samples during acute or convalescent COVID-19. PBMCs, B-cell-depleted T cells, or T cells provided the cDNA or gDNA that made up the material.

Original processing notes: Reference gene primer amplification gave nucleated cell count estimates. The assay was immunoSEQ multiplex PCR, and TCRdb's table has in-frame clones only and misses some. V and J calls and clone size are copied from that table; D and trimming were computed from the DNA. The data hold roughly 170,000 clones, with roughly nine tenths observed a single time. V shed 6 bases and J 0 bases; nucleotides not matched to a gene: 6. Germline V lookup: CDR1 LNHNV, CDR2 YYDKDF (reference sequence). The CDR3 contains 15 residues. This clone occurred a few times. Sample: peripheral blood. The clonotype originates from a man in his 60s with acute or convalescent COVID-19. The chain couples TRBV15 to TRBJ1-1; 8 nucleotides agree with TRBD1. The CDR3 nucleotides read TGTGCCACCAGGGCGGGACAGGATATGAACACTGAAGCTTTCTTT. It codes for CATRAGQDMNTEAFF. Complete variable domain (other parts from reference TRBV15 and TRBJ1-1): DAMVIQNPRYQVTQFGKPVTLSCSQTLNHNVMYWYQQKSSQAPKLLFHYYDKDFNNEADTPDNFQSRRPNTSFCFLDIRSPGLGDTAMYLCATRAGQDMNTEAFFGQGTRLTVV.